The text below deals with one T cell receptor beta chain. There is no known antigen for this receptor. No much larger clone is present one base from it, and per-base qualities are unavailable. This sample was included in a study of vaccination and CD4 T cells after COVID-19 (dated by TCRdb to between 2020 and 2023). Regarding the study in general: Convalescent patients had a positive SARS-CoV-2 result on nasal swab PCR, and of these patients, about ten had mild disease and one had severe disease. Six males and four females were included in the convalescent cohort, with two Hispanic individuals, seven Caucasians, two Asians and one multiracial person represented. Culture stimuli were overlapping spike peptide pools from SARS-CoV-2 and from the common cold coronaviruses HCoV-NL63, HCoV-OC43 and HCoV-229E. Post-vaccine blood samples were obtained a median of roughly 75 days after the second vaccine dose, with a range of about 12 to 241 days. Post-COVID blood samples were collected from convalescent patients a median of approximately 100 days after diagnosis, with a range of about 35 to 170 days. Participants received two doses of either the Pfizer-BioNTech BNT162b2 vaccine (n=8) or the Moderna mRNA-1273 vaccine (n=2). Control cultures used a CEFX viral epitope pool as positive control, an HIV-1 Nef peptide pool as negative control, or no peptide. In 10 COVID-19 convalescent patients and a few infection-naive healthy vaccine recipients, researchers compared the spike-specific CD4+ TCR repertoire from before mRNA vaccination with the repertoire from after.

Here is what the overall study found, with its caveats: In convalescent patients, a median approximately 89% of post-vaccine SARS-CoV-2-reactive clones were detected only after vaccination, suggesting vaccine-specific priming. In convalescent patients, nearly all vaccine-specific clones (304 of 307) were found to be mono-reactive for SARS-CoV-2 spike rather than cross-reactive with common cold coronaviruses. The number of convalescent patients in the study was relatively small, and the study did not examine early timepoints following natural infection. Although the median number of SARS-CoV-2-reactive clonotypes went up from 20 to 25 after infection to 38 after vaccination, the increase was not significant.

The library was generated by PCR. TCR sequencing of DNA from cultured CD4+ T cells used the Oncomine TCR Beta short-read assay at the Johns Hopkins FTIC core. Genomic DNA was extracted from the cultured CD4+ T cells with the QIAamp micro DNA kit. Oncomine TCR Beta libraries from cultured CD4+ T cells were pooled using unique dual indexes and sequenced on an Illumina iSeq 100. In the authors' own workflow: Non-productive sequences were filtered out, and CDR3s that did not start with C, did not end with F or W, or were shorter than 7 amino acids were discarded. The MANAFEST web application identified antigen-specific clonotypes by comparing peptide-stimulated wells against reference wells and other culture wells. Positive clones required FDR below 0.05, an odds ratio above 5, and productive frequency above 0.1% in at least two of three replicate wells. Cross-reactive clonotypes were defined as significantly expanded in both SARS-CoV-2 spike wells and at least one common cold coronavirus spike condition. Using R version 3.6.1, CDR3 homology was evaluated through Levenshtein distances (stringdist) along with unrooted phylogenetic trees (ape). The public reads were reprocessed in TCRdb via fastp at Q25 and MiXCR, keeping in-frame beta chains. Identical CDR3 proteins give one entry, which carries the most common genes and DNA. TCRdb, rather than the study authors, made the V and J calls. The sample includes around 25,000 distinct CDR3 sequences, with approximately 40% observed a single time. Together, the top ten hold around 7.8% of the sample.

The sample's treatment or condition label is to be understood as: approximately 11-day PBMC culture with coronavirus spike peptide pools or control peptides (ViraFEST assay). To expand antigen-specific T cells with peptide pools and then pick out the expanded clonotypes through TCR sequencing, the study relied on the ViraFEST assay. The positive SARS-CoV-2 PCR tests of the convalescent patients were dated from March to December 2020, before the Alpha, Beta and Delta variants emerged in the United States. Each well held millions of PBMCs cultured with 10 ug/ml peptide pools in IMDM containing approximately 5% human AB serum and roughly 9.3 IU/ml IL-2. Half of the culture medium was replaced with fresh IL-2-containing medium on days 3 and 7. After about nine days of culture, CD4+ T cells were isolated by negative selection with the EasySep CD4+ T cell isolation kit. PBMCs were separated from whole blood using Ficoll-Paque Plus gradient centrifugation and then either used fresh or cryopreserved at -140C. Each culture condition was generally run in triplicate wells.

This clonotype was obtained from a human donor who had recovered from COVID-19. Sequencing used CD4+ T cells from blood, cultured in vitro.

At the DNA level, the sequence is TGTGCCAGCAGCCAAGACTTGAATGAGCAGTTCTTC. Its translation is CASSQDLNEQFF. Recombination connected TRBV4-2 to TRBJ2-1; the D gene is not confidently resolved. Based on the germline V gene, the CDR1 and CDR2 sequences are LGHNA and YNFKEQ. The CDR3 covers 12 residues, taking in both the cysteine and the phenylalanine. Only CDR3 DNA is held: 36 bases, read in frame from base 1. Between the V and J ends, shortened by 0 bases and 7 bases respectively, the junction contains 4 bases.